This TCR beta chain comes out of a study of blood T cell repertoires in COVID-19. Data came from immunoSEQ multiplex PCR; TCRdb stores just in-frame clones and leaves some out. In the table there are 140,000 to 150,000 clones, around 88% of which are singletons. CDR3 size: 14 residues. V gave up 5 bases and J gave up 7 bases; unmatched junction bases: 4. Germline V gene lookup returns CDR1 LGHDT and CDR2 YNNKEL (reference sequence). Sequencing used peripheral blood. The chain uses TRBV3-1 (or the pseudogene TRBV3-2) and TRBJ1-6; TRBD1 aligns across 8 bases. The receptor was derived from a man between 60 and 75 years old with active or convalescent COVID-19. CDR3 loop: CASSGRDRNSPLHF. The CDR3 DNA reads TGTGCCAGCAGCGGCCGGGACAGGAATTCACCCCTCCACTTT.